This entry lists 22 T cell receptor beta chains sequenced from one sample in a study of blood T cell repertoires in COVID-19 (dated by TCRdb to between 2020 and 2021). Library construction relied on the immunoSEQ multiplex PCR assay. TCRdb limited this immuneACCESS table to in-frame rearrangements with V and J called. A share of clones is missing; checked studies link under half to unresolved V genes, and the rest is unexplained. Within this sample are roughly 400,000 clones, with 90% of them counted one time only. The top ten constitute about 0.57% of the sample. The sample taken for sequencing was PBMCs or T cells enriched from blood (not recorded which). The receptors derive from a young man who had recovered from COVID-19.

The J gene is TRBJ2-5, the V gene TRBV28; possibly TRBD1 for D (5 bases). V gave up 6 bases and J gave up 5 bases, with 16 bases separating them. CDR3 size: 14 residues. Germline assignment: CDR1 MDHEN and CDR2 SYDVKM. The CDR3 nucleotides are TGTGCCAGCAGGCACCAGGGTGGGCGTGAGACCCAGTACTTC. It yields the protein CASRHQGGRETQYF.

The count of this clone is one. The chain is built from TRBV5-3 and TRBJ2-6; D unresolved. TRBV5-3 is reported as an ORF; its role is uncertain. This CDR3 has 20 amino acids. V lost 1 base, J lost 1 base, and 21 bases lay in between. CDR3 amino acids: CARSLCRFLGFSSGANVLTF. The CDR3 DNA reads TGTGCCAGAAGCTTGTGCAGGTTCCTTGGATTCTCTTCTGGGGCCAACGTCCTGACTTTC.

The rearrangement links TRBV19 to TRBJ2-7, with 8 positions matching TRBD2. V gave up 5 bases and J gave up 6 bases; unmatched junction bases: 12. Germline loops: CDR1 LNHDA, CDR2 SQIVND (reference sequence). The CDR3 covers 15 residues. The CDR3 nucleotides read TGTGCCAGTAGTGTCCAAGCGGGAGAATTTGCCGAGCAGTACTTC. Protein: CASSVQAGEFAEQYF.

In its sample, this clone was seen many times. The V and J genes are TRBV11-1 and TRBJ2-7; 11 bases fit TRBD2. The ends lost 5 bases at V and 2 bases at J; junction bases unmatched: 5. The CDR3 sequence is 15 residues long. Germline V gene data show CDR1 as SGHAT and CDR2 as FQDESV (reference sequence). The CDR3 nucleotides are TGTGCCAGCAGCACGACTAGCGGGGCCCCCTACGAGCAGTACTTC. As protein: CASSTTSGAPYEQYF.

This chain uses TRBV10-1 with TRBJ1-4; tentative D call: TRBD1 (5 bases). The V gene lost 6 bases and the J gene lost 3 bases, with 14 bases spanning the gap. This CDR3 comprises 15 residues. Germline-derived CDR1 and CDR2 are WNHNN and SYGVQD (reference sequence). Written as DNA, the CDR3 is TGCGCCAGCAGGGAGGGGAGGTGGCCTAATGAAAAACTGTTTTTT. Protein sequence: CASREGRWPNEKLFF.

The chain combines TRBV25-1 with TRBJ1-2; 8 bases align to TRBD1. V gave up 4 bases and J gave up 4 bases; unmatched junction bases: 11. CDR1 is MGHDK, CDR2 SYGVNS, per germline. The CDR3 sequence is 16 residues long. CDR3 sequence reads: CASSASGGGRFYGYTF. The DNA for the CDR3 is TGTGCCAGCAGTGCCTCAGGGGGCGGAAGATTCTATGGCTACACCTTC.

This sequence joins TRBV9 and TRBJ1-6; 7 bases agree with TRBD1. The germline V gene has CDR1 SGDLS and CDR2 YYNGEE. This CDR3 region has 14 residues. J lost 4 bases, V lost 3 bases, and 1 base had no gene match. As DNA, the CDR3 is TGTGCCAGCAGCGGACAGGGTTATAATTCACCCCTCCACTTT. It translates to CASSGQGYNSPLHF.

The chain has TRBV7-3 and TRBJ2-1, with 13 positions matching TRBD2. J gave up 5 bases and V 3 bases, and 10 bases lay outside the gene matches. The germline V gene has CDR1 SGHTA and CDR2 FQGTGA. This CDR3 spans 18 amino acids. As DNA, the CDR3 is TGTGCCAGCAGCTTTTCCCGATTAACTAGCGGGAGGGACAATGAGCAGTTCTTC. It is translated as CASSFSRLTSGRDNEQFF.

The CDR3 DNA reads TGCGCCAGCAGCGCGGGAGGGACATCCTACGGGGAGACCCAGTACTTC. Protein product: CASSAGGTSYGETQYF. The chain joins TRBV5-1 to TRBJ2-5; 9 bases match TRBD2. V lost 4 bases, J lost 5 bases, and 12 bases stayed unmatched. CDR1 is SGHRS and CDR2 is YFSETQ in the germline V gene. The CDR3 covers 16 residues.

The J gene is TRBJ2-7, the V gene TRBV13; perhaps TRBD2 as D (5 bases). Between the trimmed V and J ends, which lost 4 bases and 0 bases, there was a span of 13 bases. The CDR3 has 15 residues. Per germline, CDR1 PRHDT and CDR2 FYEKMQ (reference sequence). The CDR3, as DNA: TGTGCCAGCAGCTCAAACCTAGAGGGCTCCTACGAGCAGTACTTC. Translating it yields CASSSNLEGSYEQYF.

CDR3 nucleotide sequence: TGTGCCATCAGTGAGTTACTAGCGGGAGTAGATACGCAGTATTTT. It yields the protein CAISELLAGVDTQYF. The chain has TRBV10-3 and TRBJ2-3, with 11 bases fitting TRBD2. The V segment lost 1 base and the J segment 5 bases; nucleotides outside the gene matches: 2. CDR3 length: 15 amino acids. Germline V gene sequence: CDR1 ENHRY, CDR2 SYGVKD.

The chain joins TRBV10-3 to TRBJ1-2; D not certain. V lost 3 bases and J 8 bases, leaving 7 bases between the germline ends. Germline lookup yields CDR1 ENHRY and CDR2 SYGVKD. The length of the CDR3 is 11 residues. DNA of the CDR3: TGTGCCATCAGTGAAGCGATCGGCTACACCTTC. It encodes CAISEAIGYTF.

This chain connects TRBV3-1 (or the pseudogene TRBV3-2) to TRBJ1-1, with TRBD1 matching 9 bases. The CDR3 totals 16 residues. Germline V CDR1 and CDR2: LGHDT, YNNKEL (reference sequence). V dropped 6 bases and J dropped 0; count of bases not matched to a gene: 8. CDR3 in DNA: TGTGCCAGCAGGGCGGCTGGGACAGGGATGAACACTGAAGCTTTCTTT. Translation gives CASRAAGTGMNTEAFF.

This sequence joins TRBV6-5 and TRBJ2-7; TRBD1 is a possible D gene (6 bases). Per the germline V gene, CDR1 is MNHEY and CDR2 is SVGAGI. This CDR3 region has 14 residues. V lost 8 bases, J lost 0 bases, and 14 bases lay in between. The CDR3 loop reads CASRRDMSSYEQYF. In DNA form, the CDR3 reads TGTGCCAGCCGCCGGGACATGAGCTCCTACGAGCAGTACTTC.

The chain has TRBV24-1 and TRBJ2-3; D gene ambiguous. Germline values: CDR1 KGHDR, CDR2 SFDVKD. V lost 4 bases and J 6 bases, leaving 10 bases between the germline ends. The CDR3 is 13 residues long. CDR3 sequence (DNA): TGTGCCACCAGTGACGTAAACTCGGATACGCAGTATTTT. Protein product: CATSDVNSDTQYF.

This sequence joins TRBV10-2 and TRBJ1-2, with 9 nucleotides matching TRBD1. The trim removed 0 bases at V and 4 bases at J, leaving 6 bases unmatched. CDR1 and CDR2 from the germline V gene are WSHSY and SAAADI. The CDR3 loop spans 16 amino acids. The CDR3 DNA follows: TGCGCCAGCAGTGAGTCTGGACAGGGGACACCCTATGGCTACACCTTC. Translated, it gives CASSESGQGTPYGYTF.

CDR3 protein: CAWTQGPGQPQHF. As DNA, the CDR3 is TGTGCCTGGACTCAGGGGCCAGGGCAGCCCCAGCATTTT. The chain links TRBV30 to TRBJ1-5; D is possibly TRBD1 (6 bases). With 4 bases removed from V and 7 bases from J, the gap between germline ends came to 14 bases. Per germline, CDR1 GTSNPN and CDR2 SVGIG (reference sequence). The CDR3 runs 13 residues.

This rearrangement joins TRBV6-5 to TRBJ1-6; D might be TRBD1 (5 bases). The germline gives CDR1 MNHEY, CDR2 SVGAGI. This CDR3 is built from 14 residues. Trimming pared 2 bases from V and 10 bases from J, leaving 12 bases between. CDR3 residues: CASSYGRAGSPLHF. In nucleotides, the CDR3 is TGTGCCAGCAGTTACGGCAGGGCAGGGTCACCCCTCCACTTT.

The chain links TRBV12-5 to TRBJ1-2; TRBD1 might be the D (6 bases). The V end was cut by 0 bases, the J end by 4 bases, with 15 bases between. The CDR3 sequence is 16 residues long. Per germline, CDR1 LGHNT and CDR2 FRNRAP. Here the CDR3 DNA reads TGTGCTAGTGGTTTGGTACCCAGGGGTAATAGCTATGGCTACACCTTC. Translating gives CASGLVPRGNSYGYTF.

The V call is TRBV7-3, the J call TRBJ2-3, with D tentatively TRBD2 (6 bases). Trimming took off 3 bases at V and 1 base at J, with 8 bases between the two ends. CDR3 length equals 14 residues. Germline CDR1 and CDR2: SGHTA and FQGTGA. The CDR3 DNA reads TGTGCCAGCAGCTTGGGACTTGGCACAGATACGCAGTATTTT. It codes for CASSLGLGTDTQYF.

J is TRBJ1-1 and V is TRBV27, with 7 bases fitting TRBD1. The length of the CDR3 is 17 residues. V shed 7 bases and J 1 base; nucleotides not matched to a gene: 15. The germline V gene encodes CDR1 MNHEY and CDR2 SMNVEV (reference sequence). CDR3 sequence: CASKPYPTGSTNTEAFF. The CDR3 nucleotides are TGTGCCAGCAAACCGTACCCGACAGGGTCCACGAACACTGAAGCTTTCTTT.

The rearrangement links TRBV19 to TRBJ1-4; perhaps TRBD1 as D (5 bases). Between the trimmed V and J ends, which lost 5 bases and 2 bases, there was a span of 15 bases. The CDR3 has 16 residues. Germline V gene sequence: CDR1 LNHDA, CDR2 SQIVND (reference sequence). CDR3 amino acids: CASSPQGKGTNEKLFF. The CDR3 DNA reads TGTGCCAGTAGTCCGCAGGGCAAGGGGACTAATGAAAAACTGTTTTTT. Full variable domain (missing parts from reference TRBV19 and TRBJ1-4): DGGITQSPKYLFRKEGQNVTLSCEQNLNHDAMYWYRQDPGQGLRLIYYSQIVNDFQKGDIAEGYSVSREKKESFPLTVTSAQKNPTAFYLCASSPQGKGTNEKLFFGSGTQLSVL.